The clone carrying this T cell receptor (beta chain) was seen once. The target antigen is unknown. CDR1 and CDR2 from the germline V gene are SGHDT and YYEEEE. This CDR3 comprises 15 residues. V dropped 6 bases and J dropped 2; count of bases not matched to a gene: 10. Clones were read by immunoSEQ multiplex PCR, and TCRdb kept only the in-frame ones, dropping some. The table shows about 340,000 clones, with around 67% occurring only once. This entry is derived from a study of shared clonotypes between healthy human individuals. General study findings and limits: The rarefaction results pointed to incomplete sorted-subset sequencing despite large depth.

This receptor was taken from a man aged 30-40 years in good health. V and J are TRBV5-6 and TRBJ2-5; 7 bases map to TRBD2. The sample was memory CD4+ T cells sorted from blood. Subset here: CD45RA-negative fraction. CDR3 DNA sequence: TGTGCCAGCAAAGTTAAAGCGGGAACTCAAGAGACCCAGTACTTC. Translating it yields CASKVKAGTQETQYF.